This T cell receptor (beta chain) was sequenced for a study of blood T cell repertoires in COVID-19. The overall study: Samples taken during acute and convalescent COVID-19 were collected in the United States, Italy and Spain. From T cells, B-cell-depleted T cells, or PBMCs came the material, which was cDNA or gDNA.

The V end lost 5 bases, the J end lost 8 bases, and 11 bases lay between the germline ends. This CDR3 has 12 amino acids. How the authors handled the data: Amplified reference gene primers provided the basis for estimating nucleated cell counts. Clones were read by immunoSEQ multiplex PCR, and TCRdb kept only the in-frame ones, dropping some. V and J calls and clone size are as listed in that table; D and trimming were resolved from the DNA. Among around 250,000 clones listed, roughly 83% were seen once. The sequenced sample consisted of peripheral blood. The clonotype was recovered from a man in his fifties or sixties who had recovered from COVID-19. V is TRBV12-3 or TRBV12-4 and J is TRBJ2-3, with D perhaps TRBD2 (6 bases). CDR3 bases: TGTGCCAGCAGTCCGGGGGTCGGTACGCAGTATTTT. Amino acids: CASSPGVGTQYF.